This T cell receptor beta chain was identified during a study of CDR3 diversity in severe acne. Via MiXCR, TCRdb re-called the PCR reads, giving one row per CDR3 protein. The data contain about 85,000 distinct CDR3 sequences, about half of them singletons. CDR1 SGHAT and CDR2 FQNNGV come from the germline V gene. The CDR3 is 15 amino acids. Trimming at V came to 3 bases and at J to 2 bases, leaving 6 bases not matched to a gene. The material sequenced was blood. This receptor was taken from a male donor in good health, serving as a control. This chain links TRBV11-2 with TRBJ2-7, with TRBD2 identical over 8 bases. This CDR3 reads CASSFELAGTYEQYF. The CDR3 region has the DNA TGTGCCAGCAGCTTCGAATTAGCGGGAACCTACGAGCAGTACTTC. Full variable domain (outside the CDR3, taken from reference TRBV11-2 and TRBJ2-7): EAGVAQSPRYKIIEKRQSVAFWCNPISGHATLYWYQQILGQGPKLLIQFQNNGVVDDSQLPKDRFSAERLKGVDSTLKIQPAKLEDSAVYLCASSFELAGTYEQYFGPGTRLTVT.